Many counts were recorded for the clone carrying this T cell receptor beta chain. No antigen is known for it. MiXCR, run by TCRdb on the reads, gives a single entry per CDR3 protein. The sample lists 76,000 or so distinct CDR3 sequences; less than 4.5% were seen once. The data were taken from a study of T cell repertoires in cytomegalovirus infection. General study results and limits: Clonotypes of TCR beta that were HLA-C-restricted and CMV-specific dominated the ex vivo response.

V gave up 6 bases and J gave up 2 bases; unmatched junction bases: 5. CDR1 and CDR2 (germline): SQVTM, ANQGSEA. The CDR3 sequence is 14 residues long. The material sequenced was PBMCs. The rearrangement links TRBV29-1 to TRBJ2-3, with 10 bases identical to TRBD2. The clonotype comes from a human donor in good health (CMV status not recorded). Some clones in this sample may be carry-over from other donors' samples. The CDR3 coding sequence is TGCAGCGTGGCTGGGACTAGCGTCACAGATACGCAGTATTTT. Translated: CSVAGTSVTDTQYF.